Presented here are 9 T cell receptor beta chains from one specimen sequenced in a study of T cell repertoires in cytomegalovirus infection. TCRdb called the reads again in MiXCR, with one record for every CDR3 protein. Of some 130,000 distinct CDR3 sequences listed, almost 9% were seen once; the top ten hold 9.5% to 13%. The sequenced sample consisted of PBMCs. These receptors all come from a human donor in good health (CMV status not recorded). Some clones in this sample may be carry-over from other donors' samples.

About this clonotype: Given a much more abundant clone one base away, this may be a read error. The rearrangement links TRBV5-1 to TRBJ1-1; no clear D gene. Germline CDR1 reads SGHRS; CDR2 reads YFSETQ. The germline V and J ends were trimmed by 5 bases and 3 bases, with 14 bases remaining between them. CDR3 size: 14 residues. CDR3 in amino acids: CASSQTFLDTEAFF. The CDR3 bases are TGCGCCAGCAGTCAGACTTTTTTGGACACTGAAGCTTTCTTT.

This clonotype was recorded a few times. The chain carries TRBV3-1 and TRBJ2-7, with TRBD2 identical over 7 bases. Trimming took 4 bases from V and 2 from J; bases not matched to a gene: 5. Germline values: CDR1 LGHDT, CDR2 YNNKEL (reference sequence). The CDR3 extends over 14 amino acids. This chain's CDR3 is CASSLIRGAYEQYF. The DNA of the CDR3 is TGTGCCAGCAGCCTCATCCGGGGGGCCTACGAGCAGTACTTC.

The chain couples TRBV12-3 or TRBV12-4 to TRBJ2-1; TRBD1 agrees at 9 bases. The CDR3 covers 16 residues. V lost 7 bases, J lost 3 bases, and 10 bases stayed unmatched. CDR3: CASNRYPGQGYNEQFF. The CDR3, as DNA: TGTGCCAGCAATCGCTACCCGGGACAGGGCTACAATGAGCAGTTCTTC.

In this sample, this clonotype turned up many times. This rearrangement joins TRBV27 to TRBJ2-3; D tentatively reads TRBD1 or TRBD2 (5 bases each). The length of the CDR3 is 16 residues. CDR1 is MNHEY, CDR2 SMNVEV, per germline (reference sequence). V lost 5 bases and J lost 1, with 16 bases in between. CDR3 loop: CASSPRQGAGTDTQYF. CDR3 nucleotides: TGTGCCAGCAGTCCCCGGCAGGGAGCGGGCACAGATACGCAGTATTTT.

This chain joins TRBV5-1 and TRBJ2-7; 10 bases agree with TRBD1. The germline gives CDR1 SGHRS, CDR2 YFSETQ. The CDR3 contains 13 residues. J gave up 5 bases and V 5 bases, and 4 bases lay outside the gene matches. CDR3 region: CASRGQGSNEQYF. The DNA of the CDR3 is TGCGCCAGCAGGGGACAGGGGTCGAACGAGCAGTACTTC.

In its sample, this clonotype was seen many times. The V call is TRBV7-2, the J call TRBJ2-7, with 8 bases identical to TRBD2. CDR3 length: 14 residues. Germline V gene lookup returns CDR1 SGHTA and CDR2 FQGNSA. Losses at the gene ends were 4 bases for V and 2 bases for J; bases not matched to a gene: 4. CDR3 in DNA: TGTGCCAGCAGCTACGGGACTAGGGCCTACGAGCAGTACTTC. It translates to CASSYGTRAYEQYF.

The CDR3 nucleotides are TGTGCCAGCAGGCCAGGAGACACGAACACCGGGGAGCTGTTTTTT. Protein product: CASRPGDTNTGELFF. V usage is TRBV11-2 and J usage is TRBJ2-2; D remains ambiguous. This CDR3 contains 15 residues. Germline-derived CDR1 and CDR2 are SGHAT and FQNNGV. The V end was cut by 6 bases, the J end by 0 bases, with 11 bases between.

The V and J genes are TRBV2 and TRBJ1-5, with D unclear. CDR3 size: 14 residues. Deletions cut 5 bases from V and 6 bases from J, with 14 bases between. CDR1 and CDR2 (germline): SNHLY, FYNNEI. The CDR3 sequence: CASSNKAVGQPQHF. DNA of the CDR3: TGTGCCAGCAGTAATAAGGCAGTTGGTCAGCCCCAGCATTTT. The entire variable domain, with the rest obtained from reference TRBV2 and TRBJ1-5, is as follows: EPEVTQTPSHQVTQMGQEVILRCVPISNHLYFYWYRQILGQKVEFLVSFYNNEISEKSEIFDDQFSVERPDGSNFTLKIRSTKLEDSAMYFCASSNKAVGQPQHFGDGTRLSIL.

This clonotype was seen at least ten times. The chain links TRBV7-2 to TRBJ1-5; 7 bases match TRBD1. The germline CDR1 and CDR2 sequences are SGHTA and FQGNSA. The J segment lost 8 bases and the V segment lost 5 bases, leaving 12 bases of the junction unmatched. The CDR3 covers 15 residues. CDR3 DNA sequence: TGTGCCAGCAGCCTCAATCAGGGGGAGAGGGAGCCCCAGCATTTT. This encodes CASSLNQGEREPQHF.